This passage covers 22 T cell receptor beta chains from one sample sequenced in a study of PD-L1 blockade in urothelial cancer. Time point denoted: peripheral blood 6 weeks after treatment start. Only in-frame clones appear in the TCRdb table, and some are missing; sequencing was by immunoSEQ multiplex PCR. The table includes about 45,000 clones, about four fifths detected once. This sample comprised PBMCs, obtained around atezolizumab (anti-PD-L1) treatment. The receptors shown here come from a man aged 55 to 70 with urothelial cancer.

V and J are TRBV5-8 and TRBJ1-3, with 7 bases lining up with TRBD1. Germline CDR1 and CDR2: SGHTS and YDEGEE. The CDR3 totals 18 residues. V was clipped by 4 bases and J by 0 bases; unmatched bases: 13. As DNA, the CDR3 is TGTGCCAGCAGCCGAGGGACAGCTCGATTTGGCTCTGGAAACACCATATATTTT. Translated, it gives CASSRGTARFGSGNTIYF.

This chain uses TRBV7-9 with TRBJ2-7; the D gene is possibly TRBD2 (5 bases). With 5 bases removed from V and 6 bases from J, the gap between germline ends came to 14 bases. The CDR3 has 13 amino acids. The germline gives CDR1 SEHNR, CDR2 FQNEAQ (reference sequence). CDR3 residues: CASSRAAAPEQYF. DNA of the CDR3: TGTGCCAGCAGCCGAGCGGCTGCCCCCGAGCAGTACTTC.

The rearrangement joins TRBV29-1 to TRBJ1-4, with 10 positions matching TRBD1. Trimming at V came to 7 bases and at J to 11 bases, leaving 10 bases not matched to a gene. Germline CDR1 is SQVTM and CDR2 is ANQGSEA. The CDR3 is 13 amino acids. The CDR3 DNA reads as TGCAGCGCCCGACTGGCGACAGGGGGCAAACTGTTTTTT. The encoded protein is CSARLATGGKLFF.

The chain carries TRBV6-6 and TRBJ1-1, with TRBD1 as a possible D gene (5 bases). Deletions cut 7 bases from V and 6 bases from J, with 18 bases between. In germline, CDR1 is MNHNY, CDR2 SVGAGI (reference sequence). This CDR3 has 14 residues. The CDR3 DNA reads TGTGCCAGCAACTCAGGGCCGGGCTGGTCTGAAGCTTTCTTT. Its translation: CASNSGPGWSEAFF.

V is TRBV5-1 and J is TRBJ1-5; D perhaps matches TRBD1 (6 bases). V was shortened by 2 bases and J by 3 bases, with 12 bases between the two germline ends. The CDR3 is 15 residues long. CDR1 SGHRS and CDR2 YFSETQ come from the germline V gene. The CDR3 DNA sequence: TGCGCCAGCAGCTTAACGACAGGTTTCAATCAGCCCCAGCATTTT. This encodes CASSLTTGFNQPQHF.

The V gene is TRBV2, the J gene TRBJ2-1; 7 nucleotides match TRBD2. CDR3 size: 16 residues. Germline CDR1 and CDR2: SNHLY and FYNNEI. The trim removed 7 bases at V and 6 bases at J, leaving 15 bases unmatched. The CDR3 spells CASKQWTSFSGNEQFF. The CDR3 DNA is TGTGCCAGCAAACAATGGACTAGTTTTAGTGGCAATGAGCAGTTCTTC.

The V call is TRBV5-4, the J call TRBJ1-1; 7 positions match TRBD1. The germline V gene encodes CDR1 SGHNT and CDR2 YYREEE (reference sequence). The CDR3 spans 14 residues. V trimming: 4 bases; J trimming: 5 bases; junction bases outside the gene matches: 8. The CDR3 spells CASSARDSDTEAFF. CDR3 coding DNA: TGTGCCAGCAGCGCCCGGGACAGTGATACTGAAGCTTTCTTT.

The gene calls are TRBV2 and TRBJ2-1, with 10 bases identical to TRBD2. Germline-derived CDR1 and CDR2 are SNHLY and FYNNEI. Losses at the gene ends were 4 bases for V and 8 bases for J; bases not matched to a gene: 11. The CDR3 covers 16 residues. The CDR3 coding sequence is TGTGCCAGCAGTGCAAGCGGGGGGGCCGGGATCCATGAGCAGTTCTTC. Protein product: CASSASGGAGIHEQFF.

As DNA, the CDR3 is TGTGCCAGCAGCCTTGGACAGGGTACTTACGAGCAGTACTTC. Protein product: CASSLGQGTYEQYF. The chain carries TRBV14 and TRBJ2-7; TRBD1 agrees at 8 bases. V was pared by 4 bases and J by 4 bases, with 6 bases of the junction left unmatched. The CDR3 is 14 amino acids. The germline V gene has CDR1 SGHDN and CDR2 FVKESK.

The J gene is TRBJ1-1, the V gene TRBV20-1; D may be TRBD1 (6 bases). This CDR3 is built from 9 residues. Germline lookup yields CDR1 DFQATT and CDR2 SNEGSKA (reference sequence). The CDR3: CRGAPEAFF. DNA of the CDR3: TGCAGGGGGGCTCCTGAAGCTTTCTTT.

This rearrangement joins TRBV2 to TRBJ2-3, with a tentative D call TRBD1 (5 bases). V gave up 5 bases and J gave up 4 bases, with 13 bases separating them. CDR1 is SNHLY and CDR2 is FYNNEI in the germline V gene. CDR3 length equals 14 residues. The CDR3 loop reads CASSTGRAADTQYF. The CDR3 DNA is TGTGCCAGCAGTACCGGCAGGGCGGCAGATACGCAGTATTTT.

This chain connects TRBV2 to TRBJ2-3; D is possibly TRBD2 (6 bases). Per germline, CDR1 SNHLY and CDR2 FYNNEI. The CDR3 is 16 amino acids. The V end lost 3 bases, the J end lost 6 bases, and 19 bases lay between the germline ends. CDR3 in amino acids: CASSERGGFWTDTQYF. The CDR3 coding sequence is TGTGCCAGCAGTGAGCGGGGAGGCTTTTGGACCGATACGCAGTATTTT.

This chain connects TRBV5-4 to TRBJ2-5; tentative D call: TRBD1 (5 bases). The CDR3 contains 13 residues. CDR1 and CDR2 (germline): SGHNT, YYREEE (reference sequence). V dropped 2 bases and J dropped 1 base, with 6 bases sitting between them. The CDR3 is CASSFDSQETQYF. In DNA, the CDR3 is TGTGCCAGCAGCTTTGACAGCCAAGAGACCCAGTACTTC.

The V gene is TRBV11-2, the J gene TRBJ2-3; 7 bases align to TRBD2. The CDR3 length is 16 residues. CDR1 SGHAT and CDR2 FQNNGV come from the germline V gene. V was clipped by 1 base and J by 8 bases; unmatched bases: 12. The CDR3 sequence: CASSLGRQGGHGTQYF. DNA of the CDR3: TGTGCCAGCAGCTTAGGGCGGCAGGGAGGGCACGGTACGCAGTATTTT.

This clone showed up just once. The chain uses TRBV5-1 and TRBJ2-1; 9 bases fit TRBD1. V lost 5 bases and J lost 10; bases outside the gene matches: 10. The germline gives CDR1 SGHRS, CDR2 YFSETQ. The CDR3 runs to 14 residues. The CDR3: CASSTGGARAEQFF. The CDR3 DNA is TGCGCCAGCAGTACAGGGGGCGCACGGGCCGAGCAGTTCTTC.

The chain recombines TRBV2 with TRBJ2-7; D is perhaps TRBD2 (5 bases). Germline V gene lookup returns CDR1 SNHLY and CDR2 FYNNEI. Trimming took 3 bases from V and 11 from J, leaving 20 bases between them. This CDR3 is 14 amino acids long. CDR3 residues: CASSDLGLAGLEYF. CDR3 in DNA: TGTGCCAGCAGTGACCTAGGACTGGCCGGGCTGGAGTACTTC.

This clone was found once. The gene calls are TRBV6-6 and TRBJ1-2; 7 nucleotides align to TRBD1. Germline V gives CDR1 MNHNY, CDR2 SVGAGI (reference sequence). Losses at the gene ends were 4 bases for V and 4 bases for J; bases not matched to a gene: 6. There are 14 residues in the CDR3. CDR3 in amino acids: CASSSRGTAYGYTF. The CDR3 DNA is TGTGCCAGCAGTTCTCGCGGGACAGCCTATGGCTACACCTTC.

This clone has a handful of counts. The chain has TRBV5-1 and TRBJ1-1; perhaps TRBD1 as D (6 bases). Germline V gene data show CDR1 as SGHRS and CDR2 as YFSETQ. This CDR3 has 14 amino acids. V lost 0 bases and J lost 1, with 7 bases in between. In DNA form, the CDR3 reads TGCGCCAGCAGCTTGGCGGGACAGAACACTGAAGCTTTCTTT. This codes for CASSLAGQNTEAFF.

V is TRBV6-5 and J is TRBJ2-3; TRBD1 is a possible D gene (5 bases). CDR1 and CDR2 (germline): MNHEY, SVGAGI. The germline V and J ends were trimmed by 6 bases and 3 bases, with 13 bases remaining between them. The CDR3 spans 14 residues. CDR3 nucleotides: TGTGCCAGCAGCTATTTTAAGGGGACAGATACGCAGTATTTT. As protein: CASSYFKGTDTQYF.

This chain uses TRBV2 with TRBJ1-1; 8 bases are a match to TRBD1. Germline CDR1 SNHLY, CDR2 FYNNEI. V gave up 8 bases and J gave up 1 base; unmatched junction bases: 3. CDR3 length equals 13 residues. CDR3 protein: CASRDRPNTEAFF. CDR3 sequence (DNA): TGTGCCAGCCGGGACAGGCCGAACACTGAAGCTTTCTTT.

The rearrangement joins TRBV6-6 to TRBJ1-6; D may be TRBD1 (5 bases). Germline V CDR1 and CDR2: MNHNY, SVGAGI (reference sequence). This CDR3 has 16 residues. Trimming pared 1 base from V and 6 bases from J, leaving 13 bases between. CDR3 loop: CASSYLGTRANSPLHF. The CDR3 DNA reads TGTGCCAGCAGTTACTTAGGAACCAGGGCTAATTCACCCCTCCACTTT.

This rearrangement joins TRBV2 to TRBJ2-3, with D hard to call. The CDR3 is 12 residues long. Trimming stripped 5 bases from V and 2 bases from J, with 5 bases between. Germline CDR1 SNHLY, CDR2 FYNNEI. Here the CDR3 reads CASSFNTDTQYF. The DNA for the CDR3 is TGTGCCAGCAGTTTTAACACAGATACGCAGTATTTT.